A single sample is the source of the 18 T cell receptor beta chains below, sequenced in a study of blood T cell repertoires in COVID-19. Data came from immunoSEQ multiplex PCR; TCRdb stores just in-frame clones and leaves some out. The sample carries 270,000 or so clones, under 90% recorded once. Sequenced: peripheral blood. The receptors stem from a woman aged 25 to 39 with COVID-19, enrolled during active disease.

The chain recombines TRBV6-5 with TRBJ1-4; 9 positions match TRBD1. Germline V gene sequence: CDR1 MNHEY, CDR2 SVGAGI. The J segment lost 8 bases and the V segment lost 6 bases, leaving 10 bases of the junction unmatched. CDR3 length equals 15 residues. CDR3 sequence reads: CASRKPGQGREKLFF. The CDR3 region has the DNA TGTGCCAGCAGAAAGCCCGGACAGGGGAGGGAAAAACTGTTTTTT.

This rearrangement joins TRBV7-8 to TRBJ2-1, with 7 bases that match TRBD2. The CDR3 loop spans 16 amino acids. The germline CDR1 and CDR2 sequences are SGHVS and FQNEAQ. V shed 4 bases and J 8 bases; nucleotides not matched to a gene: 14. CDR3 amino acids: CASSYRGFGTNYEQFF. CDR3 DNA sequence: TGTGCCAGCAGCTATAGAGGTTTTGGGACTAACTATGAGCAGTTCTTC. The variable domain in full, with the rest retrieved from reference TRBV7-8 and TRBJ2-1, is GAGVSQSPRYKVAKRGQDVALRCDPISGHVSLFWYQQALGQGPEFLTYFQNEAQLDKSGLPSDRFFAERPEGSVSTLKIQRTQQEDSAVYLCASSYRGFGTNYEQFFGPGTRLTVL.

The V call is TRBV20-1, the J call TRBJ1-3; D gene ambiguous. In germline, CDR1 is DFQATT, CDR2 SNEGSKA (reference sequence). Trimming took off 3 bases at V and 15 bases at J, with 15 bases between the two ends. There are 11 residues in the CDR3. The CDR3 DNA sequence: TGCAGTGCTAGTTTGGCCACGGGAAGATATTTT. As protein: CSASLATGRYF.

The rearrangement uses TRBV5-1 and TRBJ2-7; TRBD2 agrees at 8 bases. The germline gives CDR1 SGHRS, CDR2 YFSETQ. CDR3 length: 14 amino acids. V shed 4 bases, J shed 3 bases, and the junction held 6 bases outside the gene matches. This CDR3 is CASSNSGASYEQYF. For the CDR3, the DNA is TGCGCCAGCAGCAATAGCGGGGCTAGCTACGAGCAGTACTTC.

The chain links TRBV18 to TRBJ2-7; 10 bases align to TRBD2. CDR3 length equals 15 residues. From germline, CDR1 is KGHSH and CDR2 LQKENI. V gave up 2 bases and J gave up 2 bases; unmatched junction bases: 3. Here the CDR3 DNA reads TGTGCCAGCTCACCAGCTAGCGGGGGAACCTACGAGCAGTACTTC. Translated: CASSPASGGTYEQYF. The full variable domain, with the rest looked up from reference TRBV18 and TRBJ2-7, is NAGVMQNPRHLVRRRGQEARLRCSPMKGHSHVYWYRQLPEEGLKFMVYLQKENIIDESGMPKERFSAEFPKEGPSILRIQQVVRGDSAAYFCASSPASGGTYEQYFGPGTRLTVT.

The chain recombines TRBV6-5 with TRBJ1-2; 10 bases align to TRBD1. V shed 5 bases and J 7 bases; nucleotides not matched to a gene: 10. From germline, CDR1 is MNHEY and CDR2 SVGAGI. The CDR3 has 15 amino acids. The chain's CDR3 is CASSTRQGALSGYTF. The DNA of the CDR3 is TGTGCCAGCAGTACCAGACAGGGGGCGTTAAGTGGCTACACCTTC.

Worth noting for this clone: In the same sample, other DNA sequences code for this CDR3. The gene calls are TRBV7-9 and TRBJ1-2; D may be TRBD1 (5 bases). The CDR3 spans 13 residues. V lost 4 bases and J 0 bases, leaving 6 bases between the germline ends. Germline lookup yields CDR1 SEHNR and CDR2 FQNEAQ (reference sequence). The CDR3 spells CASSSTANYGYTF. The CDR3 DNA reads TGTGCCAGCAGCTCGACAGCTAACTATGGCTACACCTTC.

The sample holds one count of this clone. CDR3 loop: CASTKGVNTEAFF. CDR3 sequence (DNA): TGTGCCAGCACCAAAGGGGTGAACACTGAAGCTTTCTTT. V and J are TRBV6-5 and TRBJ1-1, with D possibly being TRBD1 (5 bases). The V gene's germline CDR1 is MNHEY and CDR2 SVGAGI. V lost 7 bases and J lost 0, with 9 bases in between. The CDR3 runs 13 residues.

Points on this clone: Different DNA sequences within this sample yield the same CDR3. The CDR3 loop reads CASSPRQGYEQYF. The CDR3 nucleotides are TGTGCCAGCAGTCCCCGACAGGGCTACGAGCAGTACTTC. The chain combines TRBV27 with TRBJ2-7, with 7 bases aligning to TRBD1. This CDR3 spans 13 amino acids. CDR1 is MNHEY, CDR2 SMNVEV, per germline (reference sequence). Trimming cost V 5 bases and J 3 bases; bases outside gene matches: 4.

Comments on this clone: A single base separates this from a much larger clone, so it may be a read error. The sample carries other DNA sequences with the same CDR3. V is TRBV5-1 and J is TRBJ1-5; possibly TRBD1 for D (6 bases). V was pared by 1 base and J by 0 bases, with 8 bases between. CDR3 size: 15 residues. Germline V gene lookup returns CDR1 SGHRS and CDR2 YFSETQ. Here the CDR3 reads CASSLTGYSNQPQHF. In nucleotides, the CDR3 is TGCGCCAGCAGCTTGACAGGGTATAGCAATCAGCCCCAGCATTTT.

This clone is a singleton in its sample. Other DNA sequences within the sample encode an identical CDR3. This chain connects TRBV5-1 to TRBJ1-2; possibly TRBD1 for D (6 bases). Germline CDR1 reads SGHRS; CDR2 reads YFSETQ. V dropped 0 bases and J dropped 6 bases, with 12 bases sitting between them. The CDR3 length is 14 residues. The CDR3 DNA reads TGCGCCAGCAGCTTGGAGCTGCCAGGGGATGGCTACACCTTC. It specifies CASSLELPGDGYTF.

The rearrangement links TRBV5-1 to TRBJ2-2, with D possibly being TRBD1 (6 bases). Trimming left V 4 bases short and J 6 bases short, with 10 bases between. This CDR3 comprises 13 residues. Germline values: CDR1 SGHRS, CDR2 YFSETQ. CDR3 nucleotides: TGCGCCAGCAGCGATGAGGGGGCCGGGGAGCTGTTTTTT. Amino acid sequence: CASSDEGAGELFF.

CDR3 in DNA: TGTGCCACCAGCAACCAGGGACCCAGGGGCACCTTC. It codes for CATSNQGPRGTF. The rearrangement links TRBV24-1 to TRBJ1-2, with D maybe TRBD1 (6 bases). There are 12 residues in the CDR3. Germline CDR1 reads KGHDR; CDR2 reads SFDVKD. The ends were cut back, 7 bases at V and 13 bases at J, with 18 bases in the middle.

This clone showed up just once. The chain carries TRBV6-5 and TRBJ1-3; D unresolved. The CDR3 is 12 residues long. Germline V CDR1 and CDR2: MNHEY, SVGAGI. V shed 6 bases and J shed 1 base, with 4 bases lying between them. CDR3 sequence (DNA): TGTGCCAGCAGACGGTCTGGAAACACCATATATTTT. It translates to CASRRSGNTIYF.

V is TRBV5-4 and J is TRBJ1-1; D is ambiguous. The germline CDR1 and CDR2 sequences are SGHNT and YYREEE (reference sequence). This CDR3 has 16 amino acids. The V gene lost 0 bases and the J gene lost 1 base, with 13 bases spanning the gap. The CDR3 loop is CASSLASDTWNTEAFF. In DNA form, the CDR3 reads TGTGCCAGCAGCTTGGCCTCTGATACATGGAACACTGAAGCTTTCTTT. Full variable domain (outside the CDR3, taken from reference TRBV5-4 and TRBJ1-1): ETGVTQSPTHLIKTRGQQVTLRCSSQSGHNTVSWYQQALGQGPQFIFQYYREEENGRGNFPPRFSGLQFPNYSSELNVNALELDDSALYLCASSLASDTWNTEAFFGQGTRLTVV.

CDR3 bases: TGTGCCAGCAGCTTATACGAGGTCTATGGCTACACCTTC. Amino acids: CASSLYEVYGYTF. This chain joins TRBV7-9 and TRBJ1-2; D not resolved. The germline CDR1 and CDR2 sequences are SEHNR and FQNEAQ (reference sequence). The CDR3 loop spans 13 amino acids. V was trimmed by 2 bases and J by 4 bases, leaving 8 bases between them.

This chain uses TRBV9 with TRBJ1-2; tentatively, D is TRBD1 (6 bases). The CDR3 is 13 amino acids. V lost 3 bases and J lost 1, with 7 bases in between. From germline, CDR1 is SGDLS and CDR2 YYNGEE. CDR3 sequence reads: CASSGGLNYGYTF. The DNA of the CDR3 is TGTGCCAGCAGCGGGGGGCTTAACTATGGCTACACCTTC. Drawing the rest from reference TRBV9 and TRBJ1-2, the complete variable domain is DSGVTQTPKHLITATGQRVTLRCSPRSGDLSVYWYQQSLDQGLQFLIQYYNGEERAKGNILERFSAQQFPDLHSELNLSSLELGDSALYFCASSGGLNYGYTFGSGTRLTVV.

The chain uses TRBV5-1 and TRBJ2-7, with 7 bases identical to TRBD1. The CDR3 consists of 14 residues. J lost 3 bases, V lost 4 bases, and 7 bases had no gene match. Germline CDR1 and CDR2: SGHRS and YFSETQ. CDR3 in amino acids: CASSPRDRSYEQYF. For the CDR3, the DNA is TGCGCCAGCAGCCCCCGGGACAGAAGCTACGAGCAGTACTTC.